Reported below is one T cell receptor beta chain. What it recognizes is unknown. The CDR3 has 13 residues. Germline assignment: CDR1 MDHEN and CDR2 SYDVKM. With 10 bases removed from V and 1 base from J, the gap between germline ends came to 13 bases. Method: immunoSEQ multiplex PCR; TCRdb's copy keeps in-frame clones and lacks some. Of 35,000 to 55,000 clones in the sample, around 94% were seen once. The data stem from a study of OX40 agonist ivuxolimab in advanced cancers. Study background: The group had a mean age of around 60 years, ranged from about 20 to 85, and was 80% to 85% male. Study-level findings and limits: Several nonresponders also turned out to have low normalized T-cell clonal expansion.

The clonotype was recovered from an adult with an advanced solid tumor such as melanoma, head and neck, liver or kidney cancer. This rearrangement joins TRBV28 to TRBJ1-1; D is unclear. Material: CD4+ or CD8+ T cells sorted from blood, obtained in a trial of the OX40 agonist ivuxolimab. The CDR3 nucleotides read TGTGCCACCGGGCCCCGGGCGAACACTGAAGCTTTCTTT. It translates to CATGPRANTEAFF.